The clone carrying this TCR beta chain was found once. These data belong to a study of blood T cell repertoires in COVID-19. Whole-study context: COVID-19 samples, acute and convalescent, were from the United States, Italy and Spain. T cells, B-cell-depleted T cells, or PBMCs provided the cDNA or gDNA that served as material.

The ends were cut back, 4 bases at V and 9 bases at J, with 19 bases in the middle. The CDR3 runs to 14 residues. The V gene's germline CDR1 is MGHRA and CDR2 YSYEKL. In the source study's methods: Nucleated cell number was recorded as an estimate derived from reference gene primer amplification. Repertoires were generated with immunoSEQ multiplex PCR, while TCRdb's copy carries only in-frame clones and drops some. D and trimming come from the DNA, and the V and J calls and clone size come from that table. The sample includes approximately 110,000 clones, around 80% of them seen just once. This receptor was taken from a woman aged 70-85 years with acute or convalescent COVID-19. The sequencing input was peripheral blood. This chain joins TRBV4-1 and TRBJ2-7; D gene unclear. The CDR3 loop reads CASSPTTNPLGQYF. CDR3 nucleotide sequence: TGCGCCAGCAGCCCCACGACAAATCCCCTGGGGCAGTACTTC.